This entry lists 3 T cell receptor beta chains sequenced from one sample in a study of human T cells and chemical hapten exposure. MiXCR was run by TCRdb on the RACE reads, yielding one entry per CDR3 protein. The sample includes around 80,000 distinct CDR3 sequences, roughly 8.6% seen only once; the top ten take around 1.4%. The time point is: healthy volunteer bleed at 6 weeks. Before extraction, the whole blood was not fractionated, and total RNA was taken from it. Sequencing input: whole blood. The receptors stem from a male donor in good health. Some clones in this sample may be carry-over from other donors' samples.

This clonotype has only a few counts. This CDR3 reads CASSQAGNPYSNQPQHF. The CDR3 DNA sequence: TGCGCCAGCAGCCAAGCGGGGAACCCTTATAGCAATCAGCCCCAGCATTTT. The chain is built from TRBV4-1 and TRBJ1-5; D gene uncertain. V dropped 1 base and J dropped 0 bases, with 13 bases sitting between them. The CDR3 sequence is 17 residues long. From germline, CDR1 is MGHRA and CDR2 YSYEKL.

This rearrangement joins TRBV6-6 to TRBJ2-5, with 14 bases that match TRBD2. V gave up 4 bases and J gave up 5 bases; unmatched junction bases: 9. Germline V gene lookup returns CDR1 MNHNY and CDR2 SVGAGI (reference sequence). The CDR3 consists of 17 residues. The CDR3 DNA reads as TGTGCCAGCAGTTTAACCGGGACTAGCGGGGGCGAGGAGACCCAGTACTTC. Translation: CASSLTGTSGGEETQYF.

The CDR3 reads CASSLSGRADTQYF. The CDR3 DNA is TGTGCCAGCAGCTTGAGCGGGAGAGCAGATACGCAGTATTTT. The chain carries TRBV5-6 and TRBJ2-3, with TRBD2 identical over 8 bases. This CDR3 has 14 amino acids. V was clipped by 1 base and J by 4 bases; unmatched bases: 2. From germline, CDR1 is SGHDT and CDR2 YYEEEE. Variable domain in full (rest from reference TRBV5-6 and TRBJ2-3): DAGVTQSPTHLIKTRGQQVTLRCSPKSGHDTVSWYQQALGQGPQFIFQYYEEEERQRGNFPDRFSGHQFPNYSSELNVNALLLGDSALYLCASSLSGRADTQYFGPGTRLTVL.